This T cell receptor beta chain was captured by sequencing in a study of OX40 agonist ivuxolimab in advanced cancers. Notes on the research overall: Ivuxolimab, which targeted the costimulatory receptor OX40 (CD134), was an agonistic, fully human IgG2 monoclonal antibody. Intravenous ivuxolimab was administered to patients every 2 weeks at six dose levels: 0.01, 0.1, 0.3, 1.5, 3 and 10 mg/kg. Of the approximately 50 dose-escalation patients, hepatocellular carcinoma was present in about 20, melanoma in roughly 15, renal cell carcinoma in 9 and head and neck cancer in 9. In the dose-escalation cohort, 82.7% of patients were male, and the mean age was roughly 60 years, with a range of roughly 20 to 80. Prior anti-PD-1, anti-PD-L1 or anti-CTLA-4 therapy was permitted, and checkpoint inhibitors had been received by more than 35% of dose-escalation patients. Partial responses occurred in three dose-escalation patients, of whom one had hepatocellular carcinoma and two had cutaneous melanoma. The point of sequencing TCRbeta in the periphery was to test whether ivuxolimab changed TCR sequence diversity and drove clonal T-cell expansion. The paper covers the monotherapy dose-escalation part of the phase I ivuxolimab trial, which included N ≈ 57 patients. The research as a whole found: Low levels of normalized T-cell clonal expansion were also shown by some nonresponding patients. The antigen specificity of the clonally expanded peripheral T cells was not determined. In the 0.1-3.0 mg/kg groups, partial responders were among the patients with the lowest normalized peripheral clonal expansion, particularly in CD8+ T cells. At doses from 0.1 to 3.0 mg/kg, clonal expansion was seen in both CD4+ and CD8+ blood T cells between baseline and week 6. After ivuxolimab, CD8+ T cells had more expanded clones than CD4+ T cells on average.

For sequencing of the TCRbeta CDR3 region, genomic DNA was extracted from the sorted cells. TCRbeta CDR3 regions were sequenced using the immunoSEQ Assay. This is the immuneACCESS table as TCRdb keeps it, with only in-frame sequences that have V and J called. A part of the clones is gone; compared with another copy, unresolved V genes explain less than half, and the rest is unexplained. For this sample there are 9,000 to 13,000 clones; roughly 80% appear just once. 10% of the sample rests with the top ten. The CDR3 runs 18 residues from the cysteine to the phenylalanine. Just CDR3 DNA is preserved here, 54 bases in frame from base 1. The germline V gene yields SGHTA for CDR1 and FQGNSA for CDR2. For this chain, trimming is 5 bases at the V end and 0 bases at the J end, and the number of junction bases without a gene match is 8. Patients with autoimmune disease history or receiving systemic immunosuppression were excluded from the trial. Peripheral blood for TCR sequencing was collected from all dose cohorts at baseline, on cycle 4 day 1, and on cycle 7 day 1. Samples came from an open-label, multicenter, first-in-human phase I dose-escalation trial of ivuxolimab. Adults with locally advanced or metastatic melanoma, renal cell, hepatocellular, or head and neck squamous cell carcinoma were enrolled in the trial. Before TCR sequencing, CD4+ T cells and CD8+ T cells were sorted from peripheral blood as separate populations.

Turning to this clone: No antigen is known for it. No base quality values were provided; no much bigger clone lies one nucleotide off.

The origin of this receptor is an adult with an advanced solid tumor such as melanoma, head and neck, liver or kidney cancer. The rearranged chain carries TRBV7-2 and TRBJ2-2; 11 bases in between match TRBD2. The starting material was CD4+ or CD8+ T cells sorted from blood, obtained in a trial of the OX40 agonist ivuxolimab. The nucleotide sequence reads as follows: TGTGCCAGCAGCCTACTAGCGGGAGAAACGACGAACACCGGGGAGCTGTTTTTT. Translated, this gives CASSLLAGETTNTGELFF.